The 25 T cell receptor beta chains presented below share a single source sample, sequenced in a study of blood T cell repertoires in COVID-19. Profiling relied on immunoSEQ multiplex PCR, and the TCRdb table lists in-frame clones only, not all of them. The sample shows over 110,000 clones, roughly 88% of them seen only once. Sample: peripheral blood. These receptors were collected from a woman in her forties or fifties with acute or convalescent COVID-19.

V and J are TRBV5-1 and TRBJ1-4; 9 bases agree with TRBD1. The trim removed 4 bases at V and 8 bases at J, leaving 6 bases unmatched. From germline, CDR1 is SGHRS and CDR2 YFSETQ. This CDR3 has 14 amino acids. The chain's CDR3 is CASSSGQGREKLFF. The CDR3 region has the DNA TGCGCCAGCAGCAGCGGACAGGGGAGGGAAAAACTGTTTTTT.

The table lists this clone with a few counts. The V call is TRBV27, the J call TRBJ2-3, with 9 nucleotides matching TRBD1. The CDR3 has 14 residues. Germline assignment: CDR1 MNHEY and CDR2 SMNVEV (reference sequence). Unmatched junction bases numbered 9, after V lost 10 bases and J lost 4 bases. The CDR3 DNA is TGTGCCACTTCGGACAGGGGCGGGCCAGATACGCAGTATTTT. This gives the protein CATSDRGGPDTQYF.

The CDR3 region has the DNA TGTGCCAGCAGCGTCGGGACTAGCGGGATATATGAGCAGTTCTTC. Translation: CASSVGTSGIYEQFF. This sequence joins TRBV9 and TRBJ2-1, with 13 bases matching TRBD2. The CDR3 loop spans 15 amino acids. Per the germline V gene, CDR1 is SGDLS and CDR2 is YYNGEE. Trimming cost V 2 bases and J 8 bases; bases outside gene matches: 4.

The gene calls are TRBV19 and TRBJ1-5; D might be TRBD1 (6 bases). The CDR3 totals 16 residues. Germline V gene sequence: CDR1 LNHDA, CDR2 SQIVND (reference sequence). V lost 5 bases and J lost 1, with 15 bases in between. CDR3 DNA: TGTGCCAGTAGTGAGCCAACAGGGAGAAGCAATCAGCCCCAGCATTTT. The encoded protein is CASSEPTGRSNQPQHF.

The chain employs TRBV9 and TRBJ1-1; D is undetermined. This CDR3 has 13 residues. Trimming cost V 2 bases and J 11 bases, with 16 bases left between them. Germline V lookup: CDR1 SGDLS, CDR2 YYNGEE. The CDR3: CASSVNSGGRAFF. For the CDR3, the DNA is TGTGCCAGCAGCGTGAATTCTGGAGGGAGGGCTTTCTTT.

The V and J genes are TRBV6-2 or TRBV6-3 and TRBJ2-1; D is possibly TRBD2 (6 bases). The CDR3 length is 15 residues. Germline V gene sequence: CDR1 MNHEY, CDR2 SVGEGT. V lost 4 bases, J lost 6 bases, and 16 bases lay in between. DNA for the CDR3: TGTGCCAGCAGTTCCGTCGGGAGCGCCCTCAATGAGCAGTTCTTC. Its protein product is CASSSVGSALNEQFF.

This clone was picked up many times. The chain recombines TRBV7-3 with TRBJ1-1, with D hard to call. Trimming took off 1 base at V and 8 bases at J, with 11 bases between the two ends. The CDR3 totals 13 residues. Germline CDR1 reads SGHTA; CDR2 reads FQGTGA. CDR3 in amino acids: CASSLMIEFEAFF. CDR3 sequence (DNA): TGTGCCAGCAGCTTAATGATTGAGTTCGAAGCTTTCTTT. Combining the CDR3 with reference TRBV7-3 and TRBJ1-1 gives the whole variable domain GAGVSQTPSNKVTEKGKYVELRCDPISGHTALYWYRQSLGQGPEFLIYFQGTGAADDSGLPNDRFFAVRPEGSVSTLKIQRTERGDSAVYLCASSLMIEFEAFFGQGTRLTVV.

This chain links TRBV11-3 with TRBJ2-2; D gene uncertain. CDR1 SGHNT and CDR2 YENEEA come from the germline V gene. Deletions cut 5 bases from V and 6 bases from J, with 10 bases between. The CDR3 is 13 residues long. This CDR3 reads CASSPHPSGELFF. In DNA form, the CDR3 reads TGTGCCAGCAGCCCACACCCGTCCGGGGAGCTGTTTTTT.

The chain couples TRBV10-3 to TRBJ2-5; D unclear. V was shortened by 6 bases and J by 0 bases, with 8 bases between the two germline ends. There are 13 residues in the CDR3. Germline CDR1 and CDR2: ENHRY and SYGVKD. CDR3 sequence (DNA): TGTGCCATCAGGAACCGGGACCAAGAGACCCAGTACTTC. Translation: CAIRNRDQETQYF.

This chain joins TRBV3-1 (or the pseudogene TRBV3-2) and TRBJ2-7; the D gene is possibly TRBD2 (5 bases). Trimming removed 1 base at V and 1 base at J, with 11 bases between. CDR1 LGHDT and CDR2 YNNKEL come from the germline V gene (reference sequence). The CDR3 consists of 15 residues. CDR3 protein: CASSQGHSGSYEQYF. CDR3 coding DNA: TGTGCCAGCAGCCAAGGGCACAGCGGATCCTACGAGCAGTACTTC.

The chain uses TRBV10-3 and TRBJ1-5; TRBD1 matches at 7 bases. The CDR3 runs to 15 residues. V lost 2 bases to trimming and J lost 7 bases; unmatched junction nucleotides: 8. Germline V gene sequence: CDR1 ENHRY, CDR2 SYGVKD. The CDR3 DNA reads TGTGCCATCAGTGAGCGGGACGGGACAGAACAGCCCCAGCATTTT. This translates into CAISERDGTEQPQHF.

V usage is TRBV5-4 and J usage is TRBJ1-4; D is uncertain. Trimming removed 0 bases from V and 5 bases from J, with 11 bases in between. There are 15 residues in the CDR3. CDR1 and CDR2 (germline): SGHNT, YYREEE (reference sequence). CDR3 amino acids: CASSLGPSGNEKLFF. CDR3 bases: TGTGCCAGCAGCTTGGGCCCGAGCGGGAATGAAAAACTGTTTTTT.

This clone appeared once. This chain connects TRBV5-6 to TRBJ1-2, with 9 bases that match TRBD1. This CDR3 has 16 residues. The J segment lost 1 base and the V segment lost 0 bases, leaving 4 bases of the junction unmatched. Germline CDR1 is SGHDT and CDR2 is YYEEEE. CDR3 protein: CASSLEGTGNNYGYTF. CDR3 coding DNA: TGTGCCAGCAGCTTGGAGGGGACAGGGAATAACTATGGCTACACCTTC.

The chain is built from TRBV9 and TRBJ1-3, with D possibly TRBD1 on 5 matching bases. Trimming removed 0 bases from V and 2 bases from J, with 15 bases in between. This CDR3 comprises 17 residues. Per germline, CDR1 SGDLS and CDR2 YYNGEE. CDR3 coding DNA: TGTGCCAGCAGCGTAGTGGAGGGGTCCCCTCCTGGAAACACCATATATTTT. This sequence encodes CASSVVEGSPPGNTIYF.

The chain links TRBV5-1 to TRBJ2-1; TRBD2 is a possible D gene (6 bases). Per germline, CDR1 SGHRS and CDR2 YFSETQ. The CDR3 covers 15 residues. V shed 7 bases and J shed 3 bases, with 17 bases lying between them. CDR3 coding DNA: TGCGCCAGCGCCCGGGGTAGCGGAGTCTACAATGAGCAGTTCTTC. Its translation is CASARGSGVYNEQFF.

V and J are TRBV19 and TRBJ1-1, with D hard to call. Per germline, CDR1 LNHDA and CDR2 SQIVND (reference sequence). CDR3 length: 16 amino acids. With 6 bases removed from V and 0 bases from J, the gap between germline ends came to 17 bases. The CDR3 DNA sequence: TGTGCCAGTAGCTCGCCCCGGAGAAAGATGAACACTGAAGCTTTCTTT. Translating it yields CASSSPRRKMNTEAFF.

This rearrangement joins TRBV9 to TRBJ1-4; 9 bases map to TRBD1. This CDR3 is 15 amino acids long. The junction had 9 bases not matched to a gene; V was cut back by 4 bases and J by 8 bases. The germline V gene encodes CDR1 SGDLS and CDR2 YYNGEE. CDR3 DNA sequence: TGTGCCAGCAGCCCCCACGTGACAGGGGGGGAAAAACTGTTTTTT. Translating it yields CASSPHVTGGEKLFF.

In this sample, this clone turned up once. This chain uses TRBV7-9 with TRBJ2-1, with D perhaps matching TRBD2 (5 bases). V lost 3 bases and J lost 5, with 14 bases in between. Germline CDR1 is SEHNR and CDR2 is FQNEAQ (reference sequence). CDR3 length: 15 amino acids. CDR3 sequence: CASSFSSGLDNEQFF. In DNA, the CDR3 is TGTGCCAGCAGCTTTTCTTCTGGACTGGACAATGAGCAGTTCTTC.

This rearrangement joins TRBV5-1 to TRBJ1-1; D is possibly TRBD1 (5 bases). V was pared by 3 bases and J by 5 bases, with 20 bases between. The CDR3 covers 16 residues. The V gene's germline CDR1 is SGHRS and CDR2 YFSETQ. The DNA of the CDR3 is TGCGCCAGCAGCTCTCCGGAGGGGCGTGTTTGGACTGAAGCTTTCTTT. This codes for CASSSPEGRVWTEAFF.

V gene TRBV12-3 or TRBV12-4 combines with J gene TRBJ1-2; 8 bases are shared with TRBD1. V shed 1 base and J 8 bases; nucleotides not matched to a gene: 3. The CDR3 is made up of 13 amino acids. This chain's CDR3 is CASSLGQGKGYTF. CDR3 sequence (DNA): TGTGCCAGCAGTTTAGGACAGGGGAAAGGCTACACCTTC.

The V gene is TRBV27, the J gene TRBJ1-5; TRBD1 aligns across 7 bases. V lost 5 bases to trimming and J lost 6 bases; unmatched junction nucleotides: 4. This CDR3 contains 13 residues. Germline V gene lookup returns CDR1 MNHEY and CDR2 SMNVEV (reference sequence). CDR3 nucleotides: TGTGCCAGCAGTCACACAGGGGTTCAGCCCCAGCATTTT. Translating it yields CASSHTGVQPQHF.

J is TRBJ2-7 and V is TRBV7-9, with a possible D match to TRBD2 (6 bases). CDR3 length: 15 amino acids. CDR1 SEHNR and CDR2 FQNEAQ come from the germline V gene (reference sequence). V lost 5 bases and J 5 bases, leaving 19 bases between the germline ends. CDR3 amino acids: CASSPRTGERDEQYF. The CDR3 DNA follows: TGTGCCAGCAGCCCCCGAACGGGAGAGAGAGACGAGCAGTACTTC. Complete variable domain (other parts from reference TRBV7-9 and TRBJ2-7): DTGVSQNPRHKITKRGQNVTFRCDPISEHNRLYWYRQTLGQGPEFLTYFQNEAQLEKSRLLSDRFSAERPKGSFSTLEIQRTEQGDSAMYLCASSPRTGERDEQYFGPGTRLTVT.

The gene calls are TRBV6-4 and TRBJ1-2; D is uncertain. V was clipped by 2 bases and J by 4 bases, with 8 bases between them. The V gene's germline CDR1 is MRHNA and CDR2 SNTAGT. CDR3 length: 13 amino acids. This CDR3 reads CASSDGQSYGYTF. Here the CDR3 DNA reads TGTGCCAGCAGTGACGGGCAGAGCTATGGCTACACCTTC.

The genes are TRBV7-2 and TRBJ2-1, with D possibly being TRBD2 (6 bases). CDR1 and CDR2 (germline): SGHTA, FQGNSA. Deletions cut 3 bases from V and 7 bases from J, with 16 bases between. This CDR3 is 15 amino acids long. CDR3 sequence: CASSFAGLEHNEQFF. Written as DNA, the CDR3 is TGTGCCAGCAGCTTCGCGGGACTGGAGCATAATGAGCAGTTCTTC. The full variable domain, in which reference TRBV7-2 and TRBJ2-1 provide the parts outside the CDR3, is GAGVSQSPSNKVTEKGKDVELRCDPISGHTALYWYRQSLGQGLEFLIYFQGNSAPDKSGLPSDRFSAERTGGSVSTLTIQRTQQEDSAVYLCASSFAGLEHNEQFFGPGTRLTVL.

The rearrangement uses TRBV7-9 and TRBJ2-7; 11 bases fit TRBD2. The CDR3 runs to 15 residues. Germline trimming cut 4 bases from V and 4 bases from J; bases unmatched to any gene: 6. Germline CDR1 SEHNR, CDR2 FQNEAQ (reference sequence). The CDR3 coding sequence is TGTGCCAGCAGCTCGACTAGCGGGAATAGGTACGAGCAGTACTTC. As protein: CASSSTSGNRYEQYF.